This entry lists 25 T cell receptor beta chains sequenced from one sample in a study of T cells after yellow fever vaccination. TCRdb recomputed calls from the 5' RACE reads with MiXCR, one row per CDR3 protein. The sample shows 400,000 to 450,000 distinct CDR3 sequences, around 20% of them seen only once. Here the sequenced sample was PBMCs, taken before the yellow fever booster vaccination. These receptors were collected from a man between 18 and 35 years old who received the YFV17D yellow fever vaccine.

This CDR3 reads CASREGVGNEQYV. Here the CDR3 DNA reads TGTGCCAGCAGGGAGGGAGTCGGGAACGAGCAGTACGTC. The chain employs TRBV6-1 and TRBJ2-7; tentative D call: TRBD2 (6 bases). The V and J ends lost 6 bases and 5 bases respectively, with 14 bases between them. Germline loops: CDR1 MNHNS, CDR2 SASEGT. CDR3 size: 13 residues.

The CDR3 DNA follows: TGCGCCAGCAGCAAGGGGACGGACTCTGGAAACACCATATATTTT. As protein: CASSKGTDSGNTIYF. The chain uses TRBV5-1 and TRBJ1-3; maybe TRBD1 (5 bases). Deletions cut 4 bases from V and 0 bases from J, with 11 bases between. The CDR3 is 15 residues long. In germline, CDR1 is SGHRS, CDR2 YFSETQ.

The CDR3 bases are TGTGCCAGCAGCTTAGCCTCAGGGGCCGACGGCTACACCTTC. This gives the protein CASSLASGADGYTF. V and J are TRBV7-6 and TRBJ1-2, with a weak D call TRBD1 (6 bases). With 0 bases removed from V and 8 bases from J, the gap between germline ends came to 13 bases. The germline V gene has CDR1 SGHVS and CDR2 FNYEAQ. The CDR3 loop spans 14 amino acids.

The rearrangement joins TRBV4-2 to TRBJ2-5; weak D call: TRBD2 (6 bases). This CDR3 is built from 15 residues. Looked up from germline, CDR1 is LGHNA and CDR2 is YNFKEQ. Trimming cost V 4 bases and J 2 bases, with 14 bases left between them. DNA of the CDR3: TGTGCCAGCAGCCGAGGGGACTCCGAACAAGAGACCCAGTACTTC. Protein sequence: CASSRGDSEQETQYF.

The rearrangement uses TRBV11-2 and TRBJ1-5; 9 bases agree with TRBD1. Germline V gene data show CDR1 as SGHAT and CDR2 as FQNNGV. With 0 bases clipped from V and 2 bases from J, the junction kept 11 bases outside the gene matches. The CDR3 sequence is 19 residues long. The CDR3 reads CASSLEYRDRVMCNQPQHF. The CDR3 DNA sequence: TGTGCCAGCAGCTTAGAGTATCGGGACAGGGTGATGTGCAATCAGCCCCAGCATTTT.

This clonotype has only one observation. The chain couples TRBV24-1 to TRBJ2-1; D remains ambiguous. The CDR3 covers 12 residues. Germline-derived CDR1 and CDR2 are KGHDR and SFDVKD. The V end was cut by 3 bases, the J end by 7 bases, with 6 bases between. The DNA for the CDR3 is TGTGCCACCAGTGATGCTGGGAATGAGCAGTTCTTC. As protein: CATSDAGNEQFF.

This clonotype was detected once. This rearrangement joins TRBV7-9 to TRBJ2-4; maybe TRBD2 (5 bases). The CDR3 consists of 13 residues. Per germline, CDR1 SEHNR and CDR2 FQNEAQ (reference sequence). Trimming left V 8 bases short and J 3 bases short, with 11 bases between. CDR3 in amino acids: CASEGANKNIQYF. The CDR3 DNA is TGTGCCAGCGAGGGAGCGAACAAAAACATTCAGTACTTC.

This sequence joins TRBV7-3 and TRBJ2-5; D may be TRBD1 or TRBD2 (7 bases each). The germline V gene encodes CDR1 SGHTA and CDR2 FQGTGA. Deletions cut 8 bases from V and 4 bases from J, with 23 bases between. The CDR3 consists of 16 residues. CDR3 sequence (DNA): TGTGCCAGCGCCAGGGGGGGATCCCGGGCTGGAGAGACCCAGTACTTC. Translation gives CASARGGSRAGETQYF.

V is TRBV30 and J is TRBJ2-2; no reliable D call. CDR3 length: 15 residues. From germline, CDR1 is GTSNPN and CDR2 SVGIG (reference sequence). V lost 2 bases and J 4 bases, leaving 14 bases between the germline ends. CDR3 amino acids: CAWSPILGSTGELFF. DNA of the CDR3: TGTGCCTGGAGTCCCATCCTGGGCAGCACCGGGGAGCTGTTTTTT.

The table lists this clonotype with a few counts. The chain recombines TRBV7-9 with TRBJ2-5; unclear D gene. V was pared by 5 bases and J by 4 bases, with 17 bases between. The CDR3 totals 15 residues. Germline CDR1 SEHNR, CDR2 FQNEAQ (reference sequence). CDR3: CASSLPGLNLETQYF. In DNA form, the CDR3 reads TGTGCCAGCAGCCTCCCGGGCCTCAACCTAGAGACCCAGTACTTC. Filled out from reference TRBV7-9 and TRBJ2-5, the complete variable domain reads DTGVSQNPRHKITKRGQNVTFRCDPISEHNRLYWYRQTLGQGPEFLTYFQNEAQLEKSRLLSDRFSAERPKGSFSTLEIQRTEQGDSAMYLCASSLPGLNLETQYFGPGTRLLVL.

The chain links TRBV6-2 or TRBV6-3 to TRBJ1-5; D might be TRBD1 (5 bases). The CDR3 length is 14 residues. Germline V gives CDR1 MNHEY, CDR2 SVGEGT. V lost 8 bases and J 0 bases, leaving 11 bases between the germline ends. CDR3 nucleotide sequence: TGTGCCAGCCGTGGACAAACTAGCAATCAGCCCCAGCATTTT. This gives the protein CASRGQTSNQPQHF.

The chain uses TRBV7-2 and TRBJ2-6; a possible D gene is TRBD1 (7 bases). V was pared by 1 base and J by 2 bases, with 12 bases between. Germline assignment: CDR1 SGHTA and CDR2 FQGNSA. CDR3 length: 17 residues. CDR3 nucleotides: TGTGCCAGCAGCTTAGGCGCAGGGGGGACTGGGGCCAACGTCCTGACTTTC. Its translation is CASSLGAGGTGANVLTF.

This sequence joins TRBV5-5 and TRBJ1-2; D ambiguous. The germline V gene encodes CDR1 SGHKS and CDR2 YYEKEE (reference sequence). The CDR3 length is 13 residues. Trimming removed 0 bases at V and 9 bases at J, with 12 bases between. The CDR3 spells CASSLEARGSYTF. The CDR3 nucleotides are TGTGCCAGCAGCTTGGAAGCCCGCGGTAGCTACACCTTC.

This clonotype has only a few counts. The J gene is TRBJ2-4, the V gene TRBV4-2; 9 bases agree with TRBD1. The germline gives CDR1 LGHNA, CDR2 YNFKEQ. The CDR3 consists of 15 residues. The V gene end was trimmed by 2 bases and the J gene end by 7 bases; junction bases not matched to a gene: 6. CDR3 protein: CASSQNGQGMNIQYF. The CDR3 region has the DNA TGTGCCAGCAGCCAAAATGGACAGGGGATGAACATTCAGTACTTC.

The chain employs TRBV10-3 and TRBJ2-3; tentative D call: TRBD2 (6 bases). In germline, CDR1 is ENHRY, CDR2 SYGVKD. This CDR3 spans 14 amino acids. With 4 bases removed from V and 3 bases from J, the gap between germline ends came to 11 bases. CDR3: CAISVGGGTDTQYF. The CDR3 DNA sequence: TGTGCCATCAGTGTCGGTGGGGGGACAGATACGCAGTATTTT.

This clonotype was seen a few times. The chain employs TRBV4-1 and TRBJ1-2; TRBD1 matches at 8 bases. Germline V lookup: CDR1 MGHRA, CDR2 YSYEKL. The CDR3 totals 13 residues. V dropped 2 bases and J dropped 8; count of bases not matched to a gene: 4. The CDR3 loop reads CASSQMDRDGYTF. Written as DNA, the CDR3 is TGCGCCAGCAGCCAAATGGACAGGGACGGCTACACCTTC.

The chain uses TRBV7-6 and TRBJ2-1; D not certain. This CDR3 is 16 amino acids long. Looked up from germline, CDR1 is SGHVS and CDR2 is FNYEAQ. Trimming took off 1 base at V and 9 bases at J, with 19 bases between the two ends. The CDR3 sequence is CASSLVHSKAEAEQFF. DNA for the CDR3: TGTGCCAGCAGCTTAGTCCATAGTAAGGCCGAGGCTGAGCAGTTCTTC.

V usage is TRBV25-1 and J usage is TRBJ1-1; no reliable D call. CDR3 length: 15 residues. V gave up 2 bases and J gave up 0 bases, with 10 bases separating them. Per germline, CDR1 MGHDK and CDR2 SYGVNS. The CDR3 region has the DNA TGTGCCAGCAGTGAACGGGCGGGGATGAACACTGAAGCTTTCTTT. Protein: CASSERAGMNTEAFF.

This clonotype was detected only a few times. Here the CDR3 reads CASTRGGGGYTF. The CDR3 DNA sequence: TGTGCCAGCACCCGAGGGGGGGGAGGCTACACCTTC. This chain joins TRBV7-2 and TRBJ1-2; a weak D match, TRBD1 (6 bases). Germline-derived CDR1 and CDR2 are SGHTA and FQGNSA. The CDR3 sequence is 12 residues long. Trimming removed 7 bases at V and 8 bases at J, with 14 bases between. The whole variable domain, filled in from reference TRBV7-2 and TRBJ1-2, reads GAGVSQSPSNKVTEKGKDVELRCDPISGHTALYWYRQSLGQGLEFLIYFQGNSAPDKSGLPSDRFSAERTGGSVSTLTIQRTQQEDSAVYLCASTRGGGGYTFGSGTRLTVV.

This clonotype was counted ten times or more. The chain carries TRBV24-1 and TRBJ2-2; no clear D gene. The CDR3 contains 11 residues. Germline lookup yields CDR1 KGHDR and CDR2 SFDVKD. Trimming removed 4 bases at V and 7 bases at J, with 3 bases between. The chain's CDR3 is CATSEGGELFF. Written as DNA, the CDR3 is TGTGCCACCAGTGAAGGCGGGGAGCTGTTTTTT.

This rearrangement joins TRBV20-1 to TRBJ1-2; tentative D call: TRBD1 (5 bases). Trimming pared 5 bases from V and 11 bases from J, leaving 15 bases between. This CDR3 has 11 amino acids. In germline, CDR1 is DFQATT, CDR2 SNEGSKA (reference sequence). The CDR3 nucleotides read TGCAGTGCTGGATCGGACATGGGGTACACCTTC. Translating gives CSAGSDMGYTF.

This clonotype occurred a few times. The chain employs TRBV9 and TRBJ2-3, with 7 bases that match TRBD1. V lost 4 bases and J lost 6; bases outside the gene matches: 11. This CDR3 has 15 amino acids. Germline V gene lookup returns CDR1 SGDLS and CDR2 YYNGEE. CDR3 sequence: CASSPRHQTGDTQYF. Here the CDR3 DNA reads TGTGCCAGCAGCCCTCGTCATCAGACAGGGGATACGCAGTATTTT. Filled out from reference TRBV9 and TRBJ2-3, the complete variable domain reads DSGVTQTPKHLITATGQRVTLRCSPRSGDLSVYWYQQSLDQGLQFLIQYYNGEERAKGNILERFSAQQFPDLHSELNLSSLELGDSALYFCASSPRHQTGDTQYFGPGTRLTVL.

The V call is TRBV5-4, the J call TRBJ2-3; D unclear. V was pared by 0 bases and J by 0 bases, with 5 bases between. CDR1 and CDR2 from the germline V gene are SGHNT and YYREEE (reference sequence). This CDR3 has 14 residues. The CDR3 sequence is CASSLDVSTDTQYF. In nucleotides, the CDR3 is TGTGCCAGCAGCTTGGACGTGAGCACAGATACGCAGTATTTT.

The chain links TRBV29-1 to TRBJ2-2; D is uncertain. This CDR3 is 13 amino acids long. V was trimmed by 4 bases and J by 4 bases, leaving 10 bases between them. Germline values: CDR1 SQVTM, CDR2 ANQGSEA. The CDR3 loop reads CSVARASTGELFF. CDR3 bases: TGCAGCGTTGCTCGGGCCTCCACCGGGGAGCTGTTTTTT.

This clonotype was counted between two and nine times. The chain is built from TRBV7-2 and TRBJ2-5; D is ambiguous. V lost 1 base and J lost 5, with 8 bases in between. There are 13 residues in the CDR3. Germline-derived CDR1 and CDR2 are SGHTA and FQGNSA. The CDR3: CASSLVFKETQYF. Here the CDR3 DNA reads TGTGCCAGCAGCTTAGTTTTTAAGGAGACCCAGTACTTC.